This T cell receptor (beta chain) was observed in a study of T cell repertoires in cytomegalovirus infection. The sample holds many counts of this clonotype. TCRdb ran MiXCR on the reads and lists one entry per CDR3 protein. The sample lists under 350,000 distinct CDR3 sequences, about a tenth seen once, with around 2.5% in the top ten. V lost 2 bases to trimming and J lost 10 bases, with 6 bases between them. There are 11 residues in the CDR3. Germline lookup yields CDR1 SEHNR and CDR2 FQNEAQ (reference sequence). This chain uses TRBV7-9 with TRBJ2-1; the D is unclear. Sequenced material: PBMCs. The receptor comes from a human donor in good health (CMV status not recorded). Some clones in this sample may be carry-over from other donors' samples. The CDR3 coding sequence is TGTGCCAGCAGCTTAACCGGAGAGCAGTTCTTC. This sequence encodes CASSLTGEQFF.